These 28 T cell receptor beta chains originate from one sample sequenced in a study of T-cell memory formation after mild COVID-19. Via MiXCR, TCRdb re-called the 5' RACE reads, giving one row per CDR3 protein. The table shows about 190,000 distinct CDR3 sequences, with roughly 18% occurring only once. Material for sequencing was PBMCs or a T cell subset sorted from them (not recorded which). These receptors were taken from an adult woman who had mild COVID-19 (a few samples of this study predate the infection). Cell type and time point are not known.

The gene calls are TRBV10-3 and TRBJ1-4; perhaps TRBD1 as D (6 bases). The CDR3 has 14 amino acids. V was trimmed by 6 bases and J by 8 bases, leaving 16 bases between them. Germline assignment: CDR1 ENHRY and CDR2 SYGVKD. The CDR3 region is CAIRPDRPGEKLFF. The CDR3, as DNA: TGTGCCATCAGACCAGACAGGCCCGGGGAAAAACTGTTTTTT.

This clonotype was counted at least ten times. Here the CDR3 reads CASSLQGSNEKLFF. The CDR3, as DNA: TGTGCCAGCAGTTTACAGGGATCTAATGAAAAACTGTTTTTT. This chain links TRBV12-3 or TRBV12-4 with TRBJ1-4, with D possibly being TRBD1 (5 bases). V shed 2 bases and J shed 3 bases, with 7 bases lying between them. CDR3 length: 14 amino acids.

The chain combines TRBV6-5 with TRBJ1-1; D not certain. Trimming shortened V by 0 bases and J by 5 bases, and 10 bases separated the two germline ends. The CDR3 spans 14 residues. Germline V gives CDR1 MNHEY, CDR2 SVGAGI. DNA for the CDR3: TGTGCCAGCAGTTACTCGGGGAGGCGGACTGAAGCTTTCTTT. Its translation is CASSYSGRRTEAFF.

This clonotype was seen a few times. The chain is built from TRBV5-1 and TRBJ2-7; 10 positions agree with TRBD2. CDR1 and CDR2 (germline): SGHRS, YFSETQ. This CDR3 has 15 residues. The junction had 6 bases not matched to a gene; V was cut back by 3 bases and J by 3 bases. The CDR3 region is CASSWTSGPRYEQYF. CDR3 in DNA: TGCGCCAGCAGCTGGACTAGCGGACCTCGCTACGAGCAGTACTTC.

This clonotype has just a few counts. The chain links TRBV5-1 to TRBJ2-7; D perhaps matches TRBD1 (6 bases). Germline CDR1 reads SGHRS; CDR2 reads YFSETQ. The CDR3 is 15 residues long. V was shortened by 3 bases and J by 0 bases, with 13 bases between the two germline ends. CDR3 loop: CASSSKTDSSYEQYF. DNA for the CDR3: TGCGCCAGCAGCTCAAAGACGGACAGCTCCTACGAGCAGTACTTC.

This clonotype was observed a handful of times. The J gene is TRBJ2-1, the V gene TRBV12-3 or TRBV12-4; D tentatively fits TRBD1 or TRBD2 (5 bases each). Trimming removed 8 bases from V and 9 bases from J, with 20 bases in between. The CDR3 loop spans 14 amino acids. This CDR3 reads CASREGKGIAEQFF. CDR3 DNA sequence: TGTGCCAGCCGAGAGGGGAAGGGGATCGCTGAGCAGTTCTTC.

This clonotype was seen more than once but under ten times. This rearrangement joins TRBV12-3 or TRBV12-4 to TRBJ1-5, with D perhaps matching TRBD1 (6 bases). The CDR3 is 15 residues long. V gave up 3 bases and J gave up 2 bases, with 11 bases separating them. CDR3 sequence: CASSFGGAGNQPQHF. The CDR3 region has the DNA TGTGCCAGCAGTTTTGGGGGGGCTGGCAATCAGCCCCAGCATTTT.

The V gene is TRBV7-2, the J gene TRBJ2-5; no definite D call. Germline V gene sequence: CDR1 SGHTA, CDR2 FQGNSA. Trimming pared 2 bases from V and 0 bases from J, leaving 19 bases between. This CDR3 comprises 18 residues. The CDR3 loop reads CASSLPPRSGLHQETQYF. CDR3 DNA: TGTGCCAGCAGCTTACCCCCCCGTTCGGGTTTACACCAAGAGACCCAGTACTTC.

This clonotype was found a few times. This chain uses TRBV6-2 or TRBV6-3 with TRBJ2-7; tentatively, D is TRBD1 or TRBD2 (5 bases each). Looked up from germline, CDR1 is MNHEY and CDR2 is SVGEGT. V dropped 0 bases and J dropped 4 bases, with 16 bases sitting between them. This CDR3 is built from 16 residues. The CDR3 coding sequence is TGTGCCAGCAGTTACTCGAACCCTATGGGACGGTACGAGCAGTACTTC. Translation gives CASSYSNPMGRYEQYF.

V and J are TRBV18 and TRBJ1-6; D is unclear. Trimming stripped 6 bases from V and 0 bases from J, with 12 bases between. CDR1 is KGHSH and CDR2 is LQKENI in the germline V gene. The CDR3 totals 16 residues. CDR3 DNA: TGTGCCAGCTCCCGGGGATTGAGCTCCTATAATTCACCCCTCCACTTT. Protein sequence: CASSRGLSSYNSPLHF. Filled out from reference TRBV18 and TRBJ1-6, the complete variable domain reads NAGVMQNPRHLVRRRGQEARLRCSPMKGHSHVYWYRQLPEEGLKFMVYLQKENIIDESGMPKERFSAEFPKEGPSILRIQQVVRGDSAAYFCASSRGLSSYNSPLHFGNGTRLTVT.

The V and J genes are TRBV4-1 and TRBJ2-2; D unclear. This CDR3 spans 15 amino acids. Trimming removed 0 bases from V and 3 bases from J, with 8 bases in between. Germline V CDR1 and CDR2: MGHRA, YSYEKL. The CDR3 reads CASSQESLYTGELFF. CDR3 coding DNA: TGCGCCAGCAGCCAAGAATCACTGTACACCGGGGAGCTGTTTTTT.

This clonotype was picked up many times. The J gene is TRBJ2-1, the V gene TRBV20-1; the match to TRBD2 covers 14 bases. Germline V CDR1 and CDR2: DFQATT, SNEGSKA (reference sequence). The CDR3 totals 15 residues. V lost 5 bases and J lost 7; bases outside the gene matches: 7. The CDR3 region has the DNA TGCAGTGCTCTTAGACTAGCGGGAGGGCCAAATGAGCAGTTCTTC. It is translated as CSALRLAGGPNEQFF.

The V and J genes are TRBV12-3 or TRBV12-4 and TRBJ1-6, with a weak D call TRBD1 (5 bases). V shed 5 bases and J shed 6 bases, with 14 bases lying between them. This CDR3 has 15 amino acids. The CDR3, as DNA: TGTGCCAGCAGTCTCCGGGACGGATTTAATTCACCCCTCCACTTT. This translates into CASSLRDGFNSPLHF.

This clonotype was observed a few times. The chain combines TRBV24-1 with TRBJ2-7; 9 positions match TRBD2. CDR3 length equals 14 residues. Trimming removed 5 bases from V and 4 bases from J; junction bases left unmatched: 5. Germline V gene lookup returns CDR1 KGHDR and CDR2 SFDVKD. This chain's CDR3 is CATSVGSGSYEQYF. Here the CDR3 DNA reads TGTGCCACCAGTGTTGGTAGCGGGAGTTACGAGCAGTACTTC.

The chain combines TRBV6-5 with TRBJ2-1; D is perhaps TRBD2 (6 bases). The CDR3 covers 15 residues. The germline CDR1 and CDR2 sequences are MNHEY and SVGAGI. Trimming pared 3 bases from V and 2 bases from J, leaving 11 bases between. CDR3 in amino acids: CASSYSAGTYNEQFF. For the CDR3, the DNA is TGTGCCAGCAGTTATTCGGCGGGAACCTACAATGAGCAGTTCTTC.

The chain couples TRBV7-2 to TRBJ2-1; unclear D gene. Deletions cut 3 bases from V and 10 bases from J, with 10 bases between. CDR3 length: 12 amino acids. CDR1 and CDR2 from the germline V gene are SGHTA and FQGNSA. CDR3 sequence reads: CASSFQAREQFF. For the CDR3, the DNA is TGTGCCAGCAGCTTTCAGGCCAGAGAGCAGTTCTTC. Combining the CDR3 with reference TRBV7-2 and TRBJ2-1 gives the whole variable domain GAGVSQSPSNKVTEKGKDVELRCDPISGHTALYWYRQSLGQGLEFLIYFQGNSAPDKSGLPSDRFSAERTGGSVSTLTIQRTQQEDSAVYLCASSFQAREQFFGPGTRLTVL.

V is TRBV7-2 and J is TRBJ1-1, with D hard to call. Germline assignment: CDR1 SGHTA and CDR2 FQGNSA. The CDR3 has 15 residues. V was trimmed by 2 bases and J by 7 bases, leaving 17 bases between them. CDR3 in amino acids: CASSLKDRSGGEAFF. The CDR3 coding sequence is TGTGCCAGCAGCTTAAAGGATCGGAGTGGAGGTGAAGCTTTCTTT.

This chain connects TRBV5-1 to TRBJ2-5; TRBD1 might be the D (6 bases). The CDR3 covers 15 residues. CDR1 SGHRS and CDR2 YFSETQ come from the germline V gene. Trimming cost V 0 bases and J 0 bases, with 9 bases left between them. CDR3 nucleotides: TGCGCCAGCAGCTTGGCCTCAGGGGACCAAGAGACCCAGTACTTC. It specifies CASSLASGDQETQYF.

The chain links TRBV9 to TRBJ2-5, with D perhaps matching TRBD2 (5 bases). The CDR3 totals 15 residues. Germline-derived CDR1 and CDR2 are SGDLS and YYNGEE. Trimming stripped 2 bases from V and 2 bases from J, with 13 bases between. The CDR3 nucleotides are TGTGCCAGCAGCGTGGGTAATTCGGGACAAGAGACCCAGTACTTC. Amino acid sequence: CASSVGNSGQETQYF.

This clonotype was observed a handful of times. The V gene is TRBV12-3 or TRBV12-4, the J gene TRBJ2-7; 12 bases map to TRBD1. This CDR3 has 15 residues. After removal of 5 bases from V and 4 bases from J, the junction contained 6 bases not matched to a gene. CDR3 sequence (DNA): TGTGCCAGCAGTGTCGGGACAGGGGGCATTTACGAGCAGTACTTC. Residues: CASSVGTGGIYEQYF.

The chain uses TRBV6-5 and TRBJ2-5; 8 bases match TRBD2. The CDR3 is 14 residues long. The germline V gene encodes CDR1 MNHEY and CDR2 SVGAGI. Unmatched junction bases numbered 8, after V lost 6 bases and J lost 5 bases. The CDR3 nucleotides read TGTGCCAGCAGATTAAGCGGGAGTGGGGAGACCCAGTACTTC. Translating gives CASRLSGSGETQYF.

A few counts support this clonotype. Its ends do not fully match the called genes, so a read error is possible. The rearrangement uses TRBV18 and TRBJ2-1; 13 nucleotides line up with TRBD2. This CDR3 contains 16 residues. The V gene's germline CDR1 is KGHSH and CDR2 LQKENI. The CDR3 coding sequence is TGTGCCAGCTCGCCACTAGCGGGGGGGAAACGAGGTGAGCAGTTCTTC. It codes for CASSPLAGGKRGEQFF.

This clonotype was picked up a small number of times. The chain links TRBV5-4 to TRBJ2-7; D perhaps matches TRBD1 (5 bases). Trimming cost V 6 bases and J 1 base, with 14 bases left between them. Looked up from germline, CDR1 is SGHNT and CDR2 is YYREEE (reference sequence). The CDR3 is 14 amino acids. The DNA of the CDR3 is TGTGCCAGCAAGCCGTCAGGGTATTCCTACGAGCAGTACTTC. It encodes CASKPSGYSYEQYF.

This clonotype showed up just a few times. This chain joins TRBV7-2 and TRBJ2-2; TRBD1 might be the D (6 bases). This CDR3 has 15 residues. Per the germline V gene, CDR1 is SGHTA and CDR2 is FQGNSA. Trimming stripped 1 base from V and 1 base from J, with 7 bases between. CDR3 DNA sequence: TGTGCCAGCAGCTTAGGGGGGCAGAACACCGGGGAGCTGTTTTTT. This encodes CASSLGGQNTGELFF.

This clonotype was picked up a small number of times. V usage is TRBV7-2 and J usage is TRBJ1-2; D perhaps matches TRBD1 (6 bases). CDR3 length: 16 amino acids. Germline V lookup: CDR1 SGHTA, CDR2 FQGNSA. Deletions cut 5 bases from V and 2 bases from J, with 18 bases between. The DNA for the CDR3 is TGTGCCAGCAGCCCAGAGGGGGGAAGACTCAACTATGGCTACACCTTC. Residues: CASSPEGGRLNYGYTF. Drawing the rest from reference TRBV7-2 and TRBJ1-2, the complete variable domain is GAGVSQSPSNKVTEKGKDVELRCDPISGHTALYWYRQSLGQGLEFLIYFQGNSAPDKSGLPSDRFSAERTGGSVSTLTIQRTQQEDSAVYLCASSPEGGRLNYGYTFGSGTRLTVV.

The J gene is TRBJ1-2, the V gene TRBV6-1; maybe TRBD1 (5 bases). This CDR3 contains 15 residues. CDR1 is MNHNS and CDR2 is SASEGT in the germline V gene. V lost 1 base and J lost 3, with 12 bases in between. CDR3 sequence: CASSEEGDSYYGYTF. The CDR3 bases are TGTGCCAGCAGTGAAGAAGGGGATTCGTACTATGGCTACACCTTC.

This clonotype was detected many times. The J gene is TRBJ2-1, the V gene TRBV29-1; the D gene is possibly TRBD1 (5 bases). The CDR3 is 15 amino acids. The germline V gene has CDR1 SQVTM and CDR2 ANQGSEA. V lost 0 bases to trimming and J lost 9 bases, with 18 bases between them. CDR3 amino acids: CSVEDLGRVSSEQFF. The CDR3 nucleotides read TGCAGCGTTGAAGATCTGGGCAGGGTTAGTAGTGAGCAGTTCTTC.

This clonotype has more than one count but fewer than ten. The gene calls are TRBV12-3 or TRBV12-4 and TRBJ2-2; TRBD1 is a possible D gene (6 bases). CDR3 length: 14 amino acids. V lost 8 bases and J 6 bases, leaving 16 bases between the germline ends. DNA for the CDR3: TGTGCCAGCGCAACCAACAGGGTCCCCGGGGAGCTGTTTTTT. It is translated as CASATNRVPGELFF.